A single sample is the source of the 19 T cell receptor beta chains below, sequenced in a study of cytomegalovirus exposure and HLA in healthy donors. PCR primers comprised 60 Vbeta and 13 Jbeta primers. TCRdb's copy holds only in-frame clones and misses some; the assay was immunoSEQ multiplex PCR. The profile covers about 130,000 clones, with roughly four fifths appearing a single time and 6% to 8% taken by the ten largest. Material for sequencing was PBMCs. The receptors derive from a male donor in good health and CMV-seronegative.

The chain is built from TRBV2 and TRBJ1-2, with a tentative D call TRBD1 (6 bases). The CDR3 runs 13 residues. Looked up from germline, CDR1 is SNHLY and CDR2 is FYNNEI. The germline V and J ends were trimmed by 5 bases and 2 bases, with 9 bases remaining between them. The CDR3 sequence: CASSQTGNYGYTF. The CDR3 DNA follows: TGTGCCAGCAGTCAGACAGGAAACTATGGCTACACCTTC.

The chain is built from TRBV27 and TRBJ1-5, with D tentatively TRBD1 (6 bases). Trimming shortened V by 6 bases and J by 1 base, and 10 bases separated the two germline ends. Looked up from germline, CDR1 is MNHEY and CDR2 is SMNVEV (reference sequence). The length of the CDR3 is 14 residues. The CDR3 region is CASRQGWSNQPQHF. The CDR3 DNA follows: TGTGCCAGCAGACAGGGTTGGAGCAATCAGCCCCAGCATTTT.

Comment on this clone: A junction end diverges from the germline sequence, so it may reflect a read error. This CDR3 reads CATSRVSHGYSNRPQHF. CDR3 nucleotide sequence: TGTGCCACCAGCCGGGTCTCGCACGGATATAGCAATCGGCCCCAGCATTTT. This rearrangement joins TRBV27 to TRBJ1-5; D unclear. This CDR3 is built from 17 residues. Germline values: CDR1 MNHEY, CDR2 SMNVEV (reference sequence).

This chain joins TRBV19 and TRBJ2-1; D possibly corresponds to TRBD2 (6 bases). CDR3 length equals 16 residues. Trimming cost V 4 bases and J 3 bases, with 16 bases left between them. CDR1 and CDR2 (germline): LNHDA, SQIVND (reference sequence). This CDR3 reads CASSSGWREVYNEQFF. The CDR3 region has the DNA TGTGCCAGTAGTAGTGGATGGCGGGAAGTCTACAATGAGCAGTTCTTC.

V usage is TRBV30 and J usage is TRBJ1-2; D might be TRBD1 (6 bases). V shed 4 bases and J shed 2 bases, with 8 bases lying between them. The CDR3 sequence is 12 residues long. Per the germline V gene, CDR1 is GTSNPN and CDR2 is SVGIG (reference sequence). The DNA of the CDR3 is TGTGCCTGGACAGGGGACAACTATGGCTACACCTTC. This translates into CAWTGDNYGYTF.

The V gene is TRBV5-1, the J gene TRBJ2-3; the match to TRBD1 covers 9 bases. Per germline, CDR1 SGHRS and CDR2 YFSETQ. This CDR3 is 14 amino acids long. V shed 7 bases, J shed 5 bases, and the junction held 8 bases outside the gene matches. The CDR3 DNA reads TGCGCCAGCTACGTGGGACAGGGTGTAGATACGCAGTATTTT. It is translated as CASYVGQGVDTQYF.

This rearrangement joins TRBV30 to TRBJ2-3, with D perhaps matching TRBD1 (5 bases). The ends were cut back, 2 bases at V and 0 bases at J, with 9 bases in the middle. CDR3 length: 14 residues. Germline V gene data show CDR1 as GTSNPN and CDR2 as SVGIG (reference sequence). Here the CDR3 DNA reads TGTGCCTGGAGTCAGACAGTGAGCACAGATACGCAGTATTTT. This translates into CAWSQTVSTDTQYF.

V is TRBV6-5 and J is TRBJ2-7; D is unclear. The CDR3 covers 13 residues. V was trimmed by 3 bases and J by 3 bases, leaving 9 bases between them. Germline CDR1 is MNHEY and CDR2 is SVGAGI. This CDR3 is CASSYRQDYEQYF. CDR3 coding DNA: TGTGCCAGCAGTTATAGACAAGACTACGAGCAGTACTTC.

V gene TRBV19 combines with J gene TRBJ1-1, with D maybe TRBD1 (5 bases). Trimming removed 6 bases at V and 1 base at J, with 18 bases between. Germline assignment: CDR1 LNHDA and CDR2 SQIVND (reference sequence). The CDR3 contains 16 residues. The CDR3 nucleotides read TGTGCCAGTAGGCTGACTCCGGGCGGGACGAACACTGAAGCTTTCTTT. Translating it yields CASRLTPGGTNTEAFF.

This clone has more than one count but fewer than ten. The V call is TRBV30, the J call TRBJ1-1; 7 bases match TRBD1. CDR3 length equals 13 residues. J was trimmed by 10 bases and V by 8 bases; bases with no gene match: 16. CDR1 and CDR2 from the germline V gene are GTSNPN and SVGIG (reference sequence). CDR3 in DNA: TGTGCCGCACCTCAGGGGGAACGAGTCGGAGCTTTCTTT. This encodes CAAPQGERVGAFF.

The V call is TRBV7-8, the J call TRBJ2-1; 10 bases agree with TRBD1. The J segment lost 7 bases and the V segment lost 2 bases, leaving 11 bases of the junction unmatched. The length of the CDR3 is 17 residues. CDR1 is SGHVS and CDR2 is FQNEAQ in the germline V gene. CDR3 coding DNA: TGTGCCAGCAGCTTACAGACAGGGGGCGCGTTCTCAAATGAGCAGTTCTTC. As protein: CASSLQTGGAFSNEQFF.

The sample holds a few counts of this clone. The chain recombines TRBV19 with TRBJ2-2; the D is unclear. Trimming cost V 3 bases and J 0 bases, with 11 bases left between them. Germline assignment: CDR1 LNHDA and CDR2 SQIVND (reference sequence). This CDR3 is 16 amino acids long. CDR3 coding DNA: TGTGCCAGTAGTATGCTTACCAGCGCGAACACCGGGGAGCTGTTTTTT. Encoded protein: CASSMLTSANTGELFF.

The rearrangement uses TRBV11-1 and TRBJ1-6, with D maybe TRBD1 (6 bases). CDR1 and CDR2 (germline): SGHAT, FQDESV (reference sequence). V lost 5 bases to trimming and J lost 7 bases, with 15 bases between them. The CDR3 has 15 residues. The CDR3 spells CASSRDKTRNSPLHF. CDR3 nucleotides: TGTGCCAGCAGCCGGGACAAAACGCGGAATTCACCCCTCCACTTT.

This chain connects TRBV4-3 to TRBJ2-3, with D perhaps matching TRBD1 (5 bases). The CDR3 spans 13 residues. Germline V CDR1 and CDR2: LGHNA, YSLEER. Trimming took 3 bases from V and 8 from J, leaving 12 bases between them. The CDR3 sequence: CASSQAGYGTQYF. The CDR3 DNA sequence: TGCGCCAGCAGCCAGGCAGGGTATGGTACGCAGTATTTT.

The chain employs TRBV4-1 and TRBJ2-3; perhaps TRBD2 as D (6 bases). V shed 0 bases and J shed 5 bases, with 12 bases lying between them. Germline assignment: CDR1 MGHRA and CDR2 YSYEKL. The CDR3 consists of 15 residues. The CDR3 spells CASSQDRGTLDTQYF. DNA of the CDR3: TGCGCCAGCAGCCAAGATCGGGGGACTTTAGATACGCAGTATTTT.

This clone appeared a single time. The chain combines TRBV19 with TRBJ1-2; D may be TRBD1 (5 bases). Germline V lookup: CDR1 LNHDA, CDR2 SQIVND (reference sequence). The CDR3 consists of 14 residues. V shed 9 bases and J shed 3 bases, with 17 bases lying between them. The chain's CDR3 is CASRQTSLYYGYTF. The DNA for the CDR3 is TGTGCCAGCCGACAGACCTCCCTCTACTATGGCTACACCTTC.

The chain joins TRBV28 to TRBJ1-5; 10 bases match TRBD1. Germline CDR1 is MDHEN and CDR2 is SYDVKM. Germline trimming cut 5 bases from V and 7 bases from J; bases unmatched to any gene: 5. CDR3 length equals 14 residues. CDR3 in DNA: TGTGCCAGCAGTCCCGGGACAGGGGACCAGCCCCAGCATTTT. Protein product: CASSPGTGDQPQHF.

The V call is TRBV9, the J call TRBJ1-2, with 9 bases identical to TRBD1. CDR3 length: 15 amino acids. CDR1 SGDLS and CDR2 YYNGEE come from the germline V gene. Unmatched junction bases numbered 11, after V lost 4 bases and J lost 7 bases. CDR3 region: CASSTSTGGSGGYTF. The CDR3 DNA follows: TGTGCCAGCAGCACGTCGACAGGGGGATCCGGTGGCTACACCTTC.

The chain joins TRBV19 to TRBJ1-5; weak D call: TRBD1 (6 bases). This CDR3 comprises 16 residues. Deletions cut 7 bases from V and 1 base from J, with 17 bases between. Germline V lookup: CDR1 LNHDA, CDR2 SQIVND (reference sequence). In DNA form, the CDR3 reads TGTGCCAGTAATACAGGGCCCGGGATAAGCAATCAGCCCCAGCATTTT. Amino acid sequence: CASNTGPGISNQPQHF.